The clone carrying this T cell receptor (beta chain) occurred many times. Its antigen is currently unknown. Time point specified: pre-sensitization, week 0. As to treatment: therapeutic diphenylcyclopropenone sensitization with weekly scalp DPC. CDR3 size: 16 residues. From germline, CDR1 is MNHEY and CDR2 SVGEGT. V gave up 5 bases and J gave up 3 bases; unmatched junction bases: 13. Each cDNA molecule in the library carried unique molecular identifiers. TCRdb re-derived calls from the RACE reads in MiXCR, one entry per CDR3 protein. The data hold over 300,000 distinct CDR3 sequences, with 4.5% to 5.5% observed a single time. The data belong to a study of human T cells and chemical hapten exposure. Findings and caveats of the study: Sensitization with DPC brought no change to TCRs above 1 in 1000 in frequency. It should be noted that donors had alopecia, so their immune response may differ from healthy people's.

The rearrangement links TRBV6-2 or TRBV6-3 to TRBJ2-7, with 7 bases fitting TRBD1. Sequences were derived from whole blood, sampled in connection with sensitization to the hapten diphenylcyclopropenone (DPC). This receptor was identified in a woman aged 50 to 60 with alopecia areata. Some clones in this sample may be carry-over from other donors' samples. CDR3 residues: CASSPYGTEIDYEQYF. The CDR3 DNA is TGTGCCAGCAGTCCCTACGGGACAGAGATCGACTACGAGCAGTACTTC.